Reported below is one TCR beta chain. The data belong to a study of blood T cell repertoires in COVID-19. Background on the study: Donors in the United States, Italy and Spain gave samples during acute or convalescent COVID-19. Nucleic acid was either cDNA or gDNA, and it came from T cells, B-cell-depleted T cells, or PBMCs.

The germline V gene has CDR1 LNHDA and CDR2 SQIVND (reference sequence). V was clipped by 3 bases and J by 5 bases, with 14 bases between them. The CDR3 is 15 amino acids. Per the authors' pipeline: From reference gene primer amplification, estimates of nucleated cell counts were derived. Generated by immunoSEQ multiplex PCR, the TCRdb table keeps only in-frame clones and is missing some. That table supplies the V and J calls and clone size; D and trimming were determined from the DNA. The table shows 350,000 or so clones, with around 85% occurring only once. This rearrangement joins TRBV19 to TRBJ1-5; D gene uncertain. The specimen sequenced was PBMCs or T cells enriched from blood (not recorded which). This sequence originates from a woman in her thirties or forties with acute COVID-19. This CDR3 reads CASSMSRGGDQPQHF. In DNA form, the CDR3 reads TGTGCCAGTAGTATGAGCCGGGGAGGTGATCAGCCCCAGCATTTT.